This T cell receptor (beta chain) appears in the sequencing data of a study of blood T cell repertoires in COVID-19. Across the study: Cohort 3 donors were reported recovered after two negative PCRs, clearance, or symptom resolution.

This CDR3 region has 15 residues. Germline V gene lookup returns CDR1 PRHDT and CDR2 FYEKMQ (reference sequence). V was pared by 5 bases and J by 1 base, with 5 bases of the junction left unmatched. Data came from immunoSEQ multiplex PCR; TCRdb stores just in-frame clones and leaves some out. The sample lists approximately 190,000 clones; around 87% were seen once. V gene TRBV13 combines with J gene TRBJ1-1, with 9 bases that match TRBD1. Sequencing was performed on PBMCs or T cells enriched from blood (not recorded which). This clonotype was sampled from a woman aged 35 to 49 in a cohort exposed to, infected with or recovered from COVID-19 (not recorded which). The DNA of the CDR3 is TGTGCCAGCAGCCGGGACAGGGATACGAACACTGAAGCTTTCTTT. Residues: CASSRDRDTNTEAFF.